The 15 T cell receptor beta chains presented below share a single source sample, sequenced in a study of control samples from healthy donors and cancer patients. Generated by immunoSEQ multiplex PCR, the TCRdb table keeps only in-frame clones and is missing some. Among approximately 150,000 clones listed, around 94% were seen once. Sequencing was carried out using blood. These receptors all come from a woman aged 18 to 35 in good health.

This chain links TRBV6-1 with TRBJ2-5; D remains ambiguous. V shed 3 bases and J shed 4 bases, with 9 bases lying between them. Germline V gene data show CDR1 as MNHNS and CDR2 as SASEGT. The CDR3 has 13 amino acids. The CDR3 here is CASSDTDRETQYF. CDR3 sequence (DNA): TGTGCCAGCAGTGACACGGATCGAGAGACCCAGTACTTC.

The chain has TRBV9 and TRBJ2-3; D is tentatively TRBD1 or TRBD2 (5 bases each). Germline V CDR1 and CDR2: SGDLS, YYNGEE. The germline V and J ends were trimmed by 3 bases and 1 base, with 12 bases remaining between them. This CDR3 region has 15 residues. The CDR3 loop reads CASSATGPGTDTQYF. The CDR3 DNA reads as TGTGCCAGCAGCGCAACGGGACCCGGCACAGATACGCAGTATTTT.

Notes on this clone: One end of the junction is discordant with germline, which a read error may explain. In the same sample, other DNA sequences code for this CDR3. This chain uses TRBV19 with TRBJ1-2, with D perhaps TRBD1 (6 bases). The CDR3 totals 14 residues. Germline V gene sequence: CDR1 LNHDA, CDR2 SQIVND (reference sequence). CDR3 amino acids: CASSIVWDNYGYTF. The CDR3 DNA reads TGTGCCAGTAGTATAGTTTGGGACAACTACGGCTACACCTTC. Full variable domain (rest looked up from reference TRBV19 and TRBJ1-2): DGGITQSPKYLFRKEGQNVTLSCEQNLNHDAMYWYRQDPGQGLRLIYYSQIVNDFQKGDIAEGYSVSREKKESFPLTVTSAQKNPTAFYLCASSIVWDNYGYTFGSGTRLTVV.

This chain joins TRBV18 and TRBJ1-4, with 8 bases lining up with TRBD1. Germline V lookup: CDR1 KGHSH, CDR2 LQKENI. Germline trimming cut 4 bases from V and 7 bases from J; bases unmatched to any gene: 5. The CDR3 contains 14 residues. The CDR3 spells CASSRGQGFEKLFF. The CDR3 nucleotides read TGTGCCAGCTCACGCGGACAGGGTTTTGAAAAACTGTTTTTT.

The chain joins TRBV7-9 to TRBJ1-3; the D is unclear. CDR3 length: 14 residues. CDR1 is SEHNR, CDR2 FQNEAQ, per germline (reference sequence). Trimming cost V 2 bases and J 0 bases, with 5 bases left between them. CDR3 region: CASSLTLSGNTIYF. CDR3 bases: TGTGCCAGCAGCTTAACTCTCTCTGGAAACACCATATATTTT.

The chain links TRBV18 to TRBJ1-5; 8 nucleotides line up with TRBD1. CDR3 length: 15 residues. Per the germline V gene, CDR1 is KGHSH and CDR2 is LQKENI. Germline trimming cut 4 bases from V and 5 bases from J; bases unmatched to any gene: 7. CDR3 residues: CASSLDRGWDQPQHF. In nucleotides, the CDR3 is TGTGCCAGCTCACTCGACAGGGGTTGGGATCAGCCCCAGCATTTT.

The chain links TRBV19 to TRBJ1-5, with D uncertain. This CDR3 has 15 residues. CDR1 LNHDA and CDR2 SQIVND come from the germline V gene (reference sequence). Trimming removed 0 bases at V and 1 base at J, with 7 bases between. CDR3 amino acids: CASSIEGTSNQPQHF. The CDR3 DNA reads TGTGCCAGTAGTATAGAGGGAACGAGCAATCAGCCCCAGCATTTT.

This sequence joins TRBV5-1 and TRBJ2-7; 9 bases line up with TRBD1. The CDR3 length is 13 residues. Per the germline V gene, CDR1 is SGHRS and CDR2 is YFSETQ. The trim removed 6 bases at V and 7 bases at J, leaving 8 bases unmatched. The CDR3 DNA follows: TGCGCCAGCAAGTGGGACAGGGCCGGAGAGCAGTACTTC. Translating it yields CASKWDRAGEQYF.

The chain uses TRBV19 and TRBJ2-7; TRBD1 might be the D (5 bases). The CDR3 is made up of 14 amino acids. Germline CDR1 LNHDA, CDR2 SQIVND (reference sequence). V was pared by 4 bases and J by 1 base, with 11 bases between. The CDR3 nucleotides are TGTGCCAGTAGTAAATGGGGCACTTCCTACGAGCAGTACTTC. It is translated as CASSKWGTSYEQYF.

This clone has only one observation. The chain has TRBV29-1 and TRBJ2-2; D not resolved. Trimming took 0 bases from V and 7 from J, leaving 9 bases between them. The CDR3 contains 13 residues. Germline lookup yields CDR1 SQVTM and CDR2 ANQGSEA. The CDR3 DNA sequence: TGCAGCGTTGAAGACCGGCCCGACGGGGAGCTGTTTTTT. Protein: CSVEDRPDGELFF.

In its sample, this clone was seen once. This chain joins TRBV4-2 and TRBJ2-5, with D maybe TRBD2 (6 bases). Deletions cut 4 bases from V and 4 bases from J, with 16 bases between. The CDR3 consists of 15 residues. Germline V gene lookup returns CDR1 LGHNA and CDR2 YNFKEQ. For the CDR3, the DNA is TGTGCCAGCAGCCCCTCGAGGAGGGGCGGAGAGACCCAGTACTTC. This gives the protein CASSPSRRGGETQYF.

This clone has just one count. The CDR3: CASSQRGQGGELFF. The CDR3 DNA follows: TGTGCCAGCAGCCAAAGGGGGCAGGGCGGGGAGCTGTTTTTT. The chain carries TRBV3-1 (or the pseudogene TRBV3-2) and TRBJ2-2, with TRBD1 identical over 7 bases. The CDR3 consists of 14 residues. Trimming cost V 2 bases and J 7 bases; bases outside gene matches: 4. Germline V gives CDR1 LGHDT, CDR2 YNNKEL (reference sequence).

The V call is TRBV5-4, the J call TRBJ2-3; D ambiguous. Deletions cut 4 bases from V and 8 bases from J, with 14 bases between. CDR3 size: 13 residues. Per the germline V gene, CDR1 is SGHNT and CDR2 is YYREEE (reference sequence). Written as DNA, the CDR3 is TGTGCCAGCAGCCCGCAGAGAGGTGGTACGCAGTATTTT. It translates to CASSPQRGGTQYF.

Written as DNA, the CDR3 is TGTGCCAGCAACCCAGGACTAGCGGACACAGATACGCAGTATTTT. Its translation: CASNPGLADTDTQYF. The chain employs TRBV5-8 and TRBJ2-3, with TRBD2 identical over 10 bases. Germline V gene lookup returns CDR1 SGHTS and CDR2 YDEGEE. V shed 6 bases, J shed 2 bases, and the junction held 6 bases outside the gene matches. CDR3 length: 15 amino acids. Using reference TRBV5-8 and TRBJ2-3 for the parts outside the CDR3, the full variable domain is EAGVTQSPTHLIKTRGQQATLRCSPISGHTSVYWYQQALGLGLQFLLWYDEGEERNRGNFPPRFSGRQFPNYSSELNVNALELEDSALYLCASNPGLADTDTQYFGPGTRLTVL.

CDR3 nucleotides: TGTGCCAGTAGTCCCACAGGTGCTTTTCGCTACACCTTC. Amino acid sequence: CASSPTGAFRYTF. The V call is TRBV19, the J call TRBJ1-2, with D possibly TRBD1 on 5 matching bases. The CDR3 runs to 13 residues. The V gene's germline CDR1 is LNHDA and CDR2 SQIVND (reference sequence). Trimming removed 5 bases at V and 9 bases at J, with 16 bases between.